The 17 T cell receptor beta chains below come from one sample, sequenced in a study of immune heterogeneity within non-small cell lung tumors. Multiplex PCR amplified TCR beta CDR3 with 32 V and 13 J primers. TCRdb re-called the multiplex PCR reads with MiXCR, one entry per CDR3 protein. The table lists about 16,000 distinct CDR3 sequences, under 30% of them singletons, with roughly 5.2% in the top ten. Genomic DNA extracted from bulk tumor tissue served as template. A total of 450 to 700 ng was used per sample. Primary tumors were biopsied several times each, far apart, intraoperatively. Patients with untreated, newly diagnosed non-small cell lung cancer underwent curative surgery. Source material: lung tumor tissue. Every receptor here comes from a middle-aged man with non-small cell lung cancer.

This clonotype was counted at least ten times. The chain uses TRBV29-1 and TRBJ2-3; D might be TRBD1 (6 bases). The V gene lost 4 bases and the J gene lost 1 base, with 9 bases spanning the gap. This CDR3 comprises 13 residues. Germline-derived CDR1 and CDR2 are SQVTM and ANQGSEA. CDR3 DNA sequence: TGCAGCGTTGCGGCAGGGGGCACAGATACGCAGTATTTT. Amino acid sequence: CSVAAGGTDTQYF.

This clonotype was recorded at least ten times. The CDR3 region is CATSDTNYGYTF. The CDR3 DNA follows: TGTGCCACCAGTGACACGAACTATGGCTACACCTTC. The chain couples TRBV24-1 to TRBJ1-2; D gene unclear. The CDR3 contains 12 residues. V shed 4 bases and J shed 2 bases, with 4 bases lying between them. Germline CDR1 is KGHDR and CDR2 is SFDVKD.

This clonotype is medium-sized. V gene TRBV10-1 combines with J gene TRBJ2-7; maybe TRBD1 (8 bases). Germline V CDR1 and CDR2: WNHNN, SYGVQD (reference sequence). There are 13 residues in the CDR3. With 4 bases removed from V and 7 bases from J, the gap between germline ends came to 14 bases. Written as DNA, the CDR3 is TGCGCCAGCAGTGTCTACAGGGGGGGAGAGCAGTACTTC. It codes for CASSVYRGGEQYF.

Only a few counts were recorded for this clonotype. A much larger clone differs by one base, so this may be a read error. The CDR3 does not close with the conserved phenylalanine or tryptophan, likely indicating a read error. The CDR3 reads CASEPRTGSGKEQYL. CDR3 DNA sequence: TGCGCCAGCGAACCCCGGACTGGGAGCGGTAAGGAGCAGTACCTC. This chain links TRBV5-1 with TRBJ2-7; possible D gene TRBD2, 5 bases. Trimming left V 7 bases short and J 7 bases short, with 24 bases between. The germline V gene has CDR1 SGHRS and CDR2 YFSETQ. CDR3 size: 15 residues.

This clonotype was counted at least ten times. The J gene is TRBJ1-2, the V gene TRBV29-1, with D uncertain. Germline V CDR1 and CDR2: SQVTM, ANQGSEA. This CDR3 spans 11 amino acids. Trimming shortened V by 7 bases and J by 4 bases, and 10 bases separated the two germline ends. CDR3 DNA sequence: TGCAGCGCCACAGCGGTCTATGGCTACACCTTC. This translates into CSATAVYGYTF.

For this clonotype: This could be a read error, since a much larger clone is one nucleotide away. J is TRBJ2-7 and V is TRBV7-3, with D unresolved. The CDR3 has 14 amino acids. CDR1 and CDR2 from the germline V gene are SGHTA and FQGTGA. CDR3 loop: CASSLTADSYEHYF. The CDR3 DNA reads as TGTGCCAGCAGCTTAACCGCAGACTCCTACGAGCATTACTTC.

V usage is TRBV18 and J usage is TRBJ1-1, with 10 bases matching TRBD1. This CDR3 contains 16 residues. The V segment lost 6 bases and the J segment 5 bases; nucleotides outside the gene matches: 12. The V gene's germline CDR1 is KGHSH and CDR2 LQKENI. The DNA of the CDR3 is TGTGCCAGCTCCCCGAGGAGGACAGGGGGGAATACTGAAGCTTTCTTT. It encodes CASSPRRTGGNTEAFF. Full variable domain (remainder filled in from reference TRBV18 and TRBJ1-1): NAGVMQNPRHLVRRRGQEARLRCSPMKGHSHVYWYRQLPEEGLKFMVYLQKENIIDESGMPKERFSAEFPKEGPSILRIQQVVRGDSAAYFCASSPRRTGGNTEAFFGQGTRLTVV.

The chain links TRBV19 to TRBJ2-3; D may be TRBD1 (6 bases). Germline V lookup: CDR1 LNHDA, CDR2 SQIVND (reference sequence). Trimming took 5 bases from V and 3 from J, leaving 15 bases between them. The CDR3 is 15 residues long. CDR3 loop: CASSSHRVGTDTQYF. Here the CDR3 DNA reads TGTGCCAGTAGTTCCCACAGGGTCGGGACAGATACGCAGTATTTT. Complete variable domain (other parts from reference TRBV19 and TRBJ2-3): DGGITQSPKYLFRKEGQNVTLSCEQNLNHDAMYWYRQDPGQGLRLIYYSQIVNDFQKGDIAEGYSVSREKKESFPLTVTSAQKNPTAFYLCASSSHRVGTDTQYFGPGTRLTVL.

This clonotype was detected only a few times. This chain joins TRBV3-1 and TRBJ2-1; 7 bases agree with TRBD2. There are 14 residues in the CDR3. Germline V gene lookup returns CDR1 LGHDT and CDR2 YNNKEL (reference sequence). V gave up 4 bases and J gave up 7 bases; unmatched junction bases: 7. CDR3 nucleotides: TGTGCCAGCAGCCCGACTAGCCGGGGGAATGAGCAGTTCTTC. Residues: CASSPTSRGNEQFF.

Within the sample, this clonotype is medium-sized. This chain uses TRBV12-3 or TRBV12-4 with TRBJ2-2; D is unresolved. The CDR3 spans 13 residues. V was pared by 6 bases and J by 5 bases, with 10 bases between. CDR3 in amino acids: CASRYTWTGELFF. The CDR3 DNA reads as TGTGCCAGCAGATACACCTGGACCGGGGAGCTGTTTTTT.

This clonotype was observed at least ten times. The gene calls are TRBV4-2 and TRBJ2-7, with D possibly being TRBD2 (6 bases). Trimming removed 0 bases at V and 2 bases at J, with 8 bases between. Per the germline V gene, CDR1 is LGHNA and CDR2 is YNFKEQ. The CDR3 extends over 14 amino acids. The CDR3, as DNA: TGTGCCAGCAGCCAAGACGGGAGTGCCTACGAGCAGTACTTC. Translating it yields CASSQDGSAYEQYF.

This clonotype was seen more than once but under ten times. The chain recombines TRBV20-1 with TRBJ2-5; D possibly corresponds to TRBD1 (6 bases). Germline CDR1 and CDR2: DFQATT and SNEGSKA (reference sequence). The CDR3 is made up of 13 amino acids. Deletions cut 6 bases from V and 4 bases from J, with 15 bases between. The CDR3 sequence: CSAPGPGVETQYF. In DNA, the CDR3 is TGCAGTGCCCCTGGGCCAGGGGTAGAGACCCAGTACTTC.

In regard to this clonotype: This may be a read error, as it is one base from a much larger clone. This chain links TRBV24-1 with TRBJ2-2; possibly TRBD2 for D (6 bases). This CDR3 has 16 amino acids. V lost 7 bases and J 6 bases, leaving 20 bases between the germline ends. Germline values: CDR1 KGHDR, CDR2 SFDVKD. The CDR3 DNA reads TGTGCCACCAGAGCTACTAGCAGGAGGGCCGCCGGGGAGCTGTTTTTT. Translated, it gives CATRATSRRAAGELFF.

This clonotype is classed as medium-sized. The DNA for the CDR3 is TGCAGTGCTAGGGGGGGGGGAGCGGGCTCCTACGAGCAGTACTTC. This encodes CSARGGGAGSYEQYF. The rearrangement joins TRBV20-1 to TRBJ2-7, with TRBD2 matching 7 bases. The CDR3 is 15 amino acids. With V trimmed by 3 bases and J by 0 bases, 8 bases remained unmatched. Germline values: CDR1 DFQATT, CDR2 SNEGSKA (reference sequence).

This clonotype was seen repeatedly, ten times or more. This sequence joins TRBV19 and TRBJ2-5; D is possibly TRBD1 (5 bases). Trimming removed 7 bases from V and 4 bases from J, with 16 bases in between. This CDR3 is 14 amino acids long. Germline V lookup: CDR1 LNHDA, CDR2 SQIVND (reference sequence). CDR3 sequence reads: CASTLQGRLETQYF. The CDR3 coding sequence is TGTGCCAGTACCCTTCAGGGTAGATTAGAGACCCAGTACTTC.

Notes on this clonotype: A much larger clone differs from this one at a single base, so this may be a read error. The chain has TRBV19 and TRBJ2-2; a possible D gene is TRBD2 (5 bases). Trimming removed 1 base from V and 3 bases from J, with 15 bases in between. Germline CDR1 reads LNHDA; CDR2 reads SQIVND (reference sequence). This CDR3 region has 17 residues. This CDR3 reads CASSIVRVDVYTGELFF. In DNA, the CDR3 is TGTGCCAGTAGTATAGTGCGGGTGGACGTGTACACCGGGGAGCTGTTTTTT.

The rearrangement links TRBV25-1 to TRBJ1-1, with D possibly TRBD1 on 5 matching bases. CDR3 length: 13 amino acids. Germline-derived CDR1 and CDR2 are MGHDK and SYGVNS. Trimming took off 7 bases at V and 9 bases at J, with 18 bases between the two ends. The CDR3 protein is CASMIGRGTKAFF. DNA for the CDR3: TGTGCCAGCATGATAGGTCGGGGGACTAAAGCTTTCTTT.